The 5 T cell receptor beta chains below all came from one sample that was sequenced in a study of T cells in Graves' hyperthyroidism and ophthalmopathy. Researchers amplified the TCR beta CDR3 regions from RNA transcripts. In the first-round RT-PCR of the TCR CDR3, the HTBI primer set was used. TCRdb fed the multiplex PCR reads into MiXCR, producing one record per CDR3 protein. The data show almost 500,000 distinct CDR3 sequences, roughly 23% seen once. Sample: blood. Receptor source: a woman aged 70-85 years with Graves' ophthalmopathy.

In this sample, this clonotype turned up many times. This chain connects TRBV7-9 to TRBJ1-4; D is ambiguous. Trimming stripped 7 bases from V and 10 bases from J, with 19 bases between. Germline CDR1 SEHNR, CDR2 FQNEAQ (reference sequence). This CDR3 comprises 14 residues. This CDR3 is CASTSRSSPGKLFF. The CDR3 DNA is TGTGCCAGCACCTCACGAAGCAGTCCGGGAAAACTGTTTTTT.

As to this clonotype: A clone one base away is much larger, so this may be a read error. The chain joins TRBV28 to TRBJ2-1; weak D call: TRBD2 (6 bases). The CDR3 is 15 residues long. Germline V lookup: CDR1 MDHEN, CDR2 SYDVKM. V was shortened by 5 bases and J by 6 bases, with 17 bases between the two germline ends. CDR3 amino acids: CASSLGTGGTNEQFF. CDR3 coding DNA: TGTGCCAGCAGTCTAGGGACTGGCGGGACCAATGAGCAGTTCTTC.

V usage is TRBV18 and J usage is TRBJ2-5; 11 bases agree with TRBD2. The germline V gene has CDR1 KGHSH and CDR2 LQKENI. The V gene end was trimmed by 3 bases and the J gene end by 4 bases; junction bases not matched to a gene: 4. CDR3 length: 15 residues. DNA of the CDR3: TGTGCCAGCTCACCGGCCGGACTAGCGGGAGAGACCCAGTACTTC. Translation gives CASSPAGLAGETQYF.

The CDR3 bases are TGTGCCACCAGCCGCAGCCCGGTGGGGGAAAAACTGTTTTTT. Amino acid sequence: CATSRSPVGEKLFF. This chain connects TRBV15 to TRBJ1-4, with D unclear. The V end was cut by 5 bases, the J end by 8 bases, with 15 bases between. The CDR3 length is 14 residues. CDR1 is LNHNV and CDR2 is YYDKDF in the germline V gene (reference sequence).

The gene calls are TRBV5-4 and TRBJ2-2; TRBD2 matches 10 bases. Germline-derived CDR1 and CDR2 are SGHNT and YYREEE (reference sequence). V gave up 4 bases and J gave up 7 bases; unmatched junction bases: 13. This CDR3 has 17 residues. CDR3 region: CASSPLGLAGVHGELFF. In DNA form, the CDR3 reads TGTGCCAGCAGCCCCCTGGGGCTAGCGGGAGTACACGGGGAGCTGTTTTTT.